This record covers a single T cell receptor beta chain. This sample was taken from a study of T cells in narcolepsy. Sequencing used immunoSEQ multiplex PCR; TCRdb keeps in-frame clones, though not all of them. The sample consists of around 27,000 clones, 80% to 90% of them appearing once. The CDR3 is 15 amino acids. With 6 bases removed from V and 5 bases from J, the gap between germline ends came to 17 bases. The germline V gene encodes CDR1 MNHEY and CDR2 SVGAGI. This chain uses TRBV6-5 with TRBJ2-1, with D perhaps given as TRBD1 or TRBD2 (5 bases each). The TCR comes from a human donor with narcolepsy. Sequencing was carried out using CD45RA- memory CD4+ T cells from PBMCs. The CDR3 nucleotides read TGTGCCAGCAGGCCCCTGGTCGGGGCGAACAATGAGCAGTTCTTC. It yields the protein CASRPLVGANNEQFF.